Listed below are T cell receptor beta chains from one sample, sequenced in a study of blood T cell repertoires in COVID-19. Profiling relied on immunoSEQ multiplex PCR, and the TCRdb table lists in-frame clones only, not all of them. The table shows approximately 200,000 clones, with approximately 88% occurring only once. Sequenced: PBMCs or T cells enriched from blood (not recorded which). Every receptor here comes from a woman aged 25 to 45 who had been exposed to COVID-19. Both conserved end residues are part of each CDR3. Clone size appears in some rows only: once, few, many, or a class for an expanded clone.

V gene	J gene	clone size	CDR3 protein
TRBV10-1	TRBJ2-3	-	CASSDGGEDTQYF
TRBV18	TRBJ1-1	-	CASRRQGINTEAFF
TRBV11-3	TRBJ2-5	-	CASSSRQGGLETQYF
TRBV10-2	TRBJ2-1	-	CASSEDRGLNEQFF
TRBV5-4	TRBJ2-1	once	CASSLVAGFSNEQFF
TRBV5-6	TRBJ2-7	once	CASSLVAQYEQYF
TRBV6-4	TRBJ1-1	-	CASSAYQGAEAFF
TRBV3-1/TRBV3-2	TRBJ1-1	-	CASSQDLTRDRHTEAFF
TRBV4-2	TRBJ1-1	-	CASSQVLGGPDTEAFF
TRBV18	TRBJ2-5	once	CASSQGSWVETQYF
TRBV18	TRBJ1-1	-	CASSPLSDPGEAFF
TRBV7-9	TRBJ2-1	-	CASRLAGGSSNNEQFF
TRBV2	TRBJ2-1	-	CASRDSLAGGSVEQFF
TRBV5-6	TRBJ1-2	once	CASSVTGYGYTF
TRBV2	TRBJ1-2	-	CASRRFGQGAYGYTF
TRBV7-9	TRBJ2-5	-	CASRPRRQAGKYQETQYF
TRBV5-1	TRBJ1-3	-	CASSLTGAFGNTIYF
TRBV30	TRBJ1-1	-	CAWTRDKNTEAFF
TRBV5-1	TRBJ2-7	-	CASSLRSTRTYEQYF
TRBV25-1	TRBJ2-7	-	CASSDRGPPYEQYF
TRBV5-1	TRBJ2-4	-	CASSLAGLAGEMNIQYF
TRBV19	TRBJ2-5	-	CASSMIVGGGQETQYF
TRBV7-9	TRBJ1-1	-	CASSLVTGVDTEAFF
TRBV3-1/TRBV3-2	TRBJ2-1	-	CASSQAAGGPNEQFF
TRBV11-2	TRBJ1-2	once	CASSSIQTGKYGYTF
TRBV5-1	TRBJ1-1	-	CASSLAQGVGAFF
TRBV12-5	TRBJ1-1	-	CASGFGGNEAFF
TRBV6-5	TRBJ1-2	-	CASAPAQGRYGYTF
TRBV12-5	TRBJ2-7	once	CASGLAGGSYEQYF
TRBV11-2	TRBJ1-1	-	CASGQGLGTEAFF
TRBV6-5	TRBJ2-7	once	CASSYNGAYEQYF
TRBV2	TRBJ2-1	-	CASRPQGMSYNEQFF
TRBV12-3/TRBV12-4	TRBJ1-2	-	CASRVTGWYGYTF
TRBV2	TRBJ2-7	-	CASTRQPSYEQYF
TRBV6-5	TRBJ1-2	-	CASSHRVGDYGYTF
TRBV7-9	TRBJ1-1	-	CASSLAGGLSTEAFF
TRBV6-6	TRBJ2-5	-	CASKEGGAETQYF
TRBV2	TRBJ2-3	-	CASRLNTDTQYF
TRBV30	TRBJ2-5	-	CAWSAGVETQYF
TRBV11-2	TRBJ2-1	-	CASSGLRGSYNEQFF
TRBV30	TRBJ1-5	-	CAWSGGGAGPQPQHF